These T cell receptor beta chains were read from a single sample in a study of T cell responses to AZD1222 COVID-19 vaccine. TCRdb's copy holds only in-frame clones and misses some; the assay was immunoSEQ multiplex PCR. The sample records some 80,000 clones, 90% being singletons. Material: peripheral blood, obtained 28 days after the second AZD1222 dose. The receptors originated from an adult who received the AZD1222 COVID-19 vaccine. Each CDR3 is given with its conserved first and last residue. Each record gives: clone size, J gene, V gene, D gene, CDR3 protein, CDR3 DNA. The D gene is left open where the match is weak. Where a row states a size, it is once, few, many or the class of an expanded clone; other rows omit it.

.,TRBJ1-5,TRBV6-6,.,CASTNTGTPNQPQHF,TGTGCCAGCACCAACACCGGGACTCCAAATCAGCCCCAGCATTTT
.,TRBJ2-1,TRBV29-1,TRBD1,CSVDLVRGNEQFF,TGCAGCGTTGATCTAGTCAGGGGGAATGAGCAGTTCTTC
.,TRBJ2-7,TRBV29-1,TRBD1,CSVVGQGHYEQYF,TGCAGCGTTGTCGGACAGGGACACTACGAGCAGTACTTC
.,TRBJ2-7,TRBV11-3,.,CASSGRSYEQYF,TGTGCTAGCAGCGGACGGTCCTACGAGCAGTACTTC
.,TRBJ2-3,TRBV7-9,.,CASSLSEAQQYF,TGTGCCAGCAGTCTCTCCGAAGCCCAACAGTATTTT
.,TRBJ1-1,TRBV12-3/TRBV12-4,TRBD1,CASRTGGTEAFF,TGTGCCAGCCGGACAGGGGGCACTGAAGCTTTCTTT
once,TRBJ2-2,TRBV7-8,.,CASSLGGRDTGELFF,TGTGCCAGCAGCTTGGGGGGACGGGATACCGGGGAGCTGTTTTTT
.,TRBJ2-7,TRBV5-1,.,CASSLKVLYEQYF,TGCGCCAGCAGCTTGAAGGTTCTCTACGAGCAGTACTTC
.,TRBJ1-4,TRBV11-1,TRBD1,CASSLRQGNEKLFF,TGTGCCAGCAGCCTACGACAGGGGAATGAAAAACTGTTTTTT
.,TRBJ2-3,TRBV9,.,CASSPHADTQYF,TGTGCCAGCAGCCCACATGCAGATACGCAGTATTTT
.,TRBJ1-2,TRBV7-9,.,CASSLAGPRGDGYTF,TGTGCCAGCAGCTTAGCGGGACCTAGGGGAGATGGCTACACCTTC
.,TRBJ2-5,TRBV10-3,.,CAIGTGETQYF,TGTGCCATCGGGACTGGAGAGACCCAGTACTTC
.,TRBJ2-5,TRBV5-1,TRBD1,CASSQDRLQETQYF,TGCGCCAGCAGCCAGGACAGGCTTCAAGAGACCCAGTACTTC
.,TRBJ2-1,TRBV2,.,CASGASRHEQFF,TGTGCCAGCGGAGCGTCGAGGCATGAGCAGTTCTTC
.,TRBJ1-3,TRBV5-4,.,CASSLSIGGTGNTIYF,TGTGCCAGCAGCTTGAGTATTGGGGGCACTGGAAACACCATATATTTT
.,TRBJ2-7,TRBV3-1/TRBV3-2,TRBD2,CASSQVAGVYYEQYF,TGTGCCAGCAGCCAAGTAGCGGGAGTGTACTACGAGCAGTACTTC
.,TRBJ2-2,TRBV2,.,CASTLLTSTAGELFF,TGTGCCAGCACTCTCCTGACTAGTACGGCCGGGGAGCTGTTTTTT
.,TRBJ1-1,TRBV30,.,CAWVNRVSWGTEAFF,TGTGCCTGGGTGAATCGGGTCTCCTGGGGGACTGAAGCTTTCTTT
once,TRBJ1-4,TRBV29-1,.,CSGSWGEKLFF,TGCAGCGGTTCCTGGGGGGAAAAACTGTTTTTT
.,TRBJ1-1,TRBV6-6,.,CASRDSIGPVTEAFF,TGTGCCAGCAGGGATTCCATAGGGCCTGTAACTGAAGCTTTCTTT
once,TRBJ1-4,TRBV19,TRBD1,CASSKGQGDEKLFF,TGTGCCAGTAGTAAGGGACAGGGGGATGAAAAACTGTTTTTT
few,TRBJ2-7,TRBV5-5,TRBD2,CASSLGREPYEQYF,TGTGCCAGCAGCTTGGGGCGGGAGCCCTACGAGCAGTACTTC
.,TRBJ1-5,TRBV5-1,.,CASSPVAGSGQPQHF,TGCGCCAGCAGCCCCGTTGCGGGGTCGGGTCAGCCCCAGCATTTT
.,TRBJ1-2,TRBV7-2,.,CASSLGATFYGYTF,TGTGCCAGCAGCTTAGGGGCAACCTTTTATGGCTACACCTTC
.,TRBJ2-2,TRBV6-5,.,CASSYLDGGNTGELFF,TGTGCCAGCAGTTACTTAGACGGGGGGAACACCGGGGAGCTGTTTTTT
.,TRBJ2-1,TRBV6-5,.,CATYRDGNYNEQFF,TGTGCCACATACCGGGACGGCAACTACAATGAGCAGTTCTTC
.,TRBJ2-7,TRBV12-3/TRBV12-4,TRBD1,CASSLGQGDEQYF,TGTGCCAGCAGTTTAGGACAGGGCGACGAGCAGTACTTC
few,TRBJ2-2,TRBV5-1,.,CASSLRTQDTGELFF,TGCGCCAGCAGCTTGAGGACACAGGACACCGGGGAGCTGTTTTTT
.,TRBJ1-3,TRBV5-6,.,CASSLAGRTGNTIYF,TGTGCCAGCAGCTTGGCAGGAAGGACTGGAAACACCATATATTTT
.,TRBJ2-2,TRBV9,.,CASSDSRNTGELFF,TGTGCCAGCAGCGACAGCCGGAACACCGGGGAGCTGTTTTTT
.,TRBJ2-5,TRBV7-2,.,CASSLDPGRGETQYF,TGTGCCAGCAGCTTAGATCCGGGAAGGGGAGAGACCCAGTACTTC
.,TRBJ1-2,TRBV19,.,CASTAGNYGYTF,TGTGCCAGTACGGCGGGGAACTATGGCTACACCTTC
.,TRBJ1-1,TRBV3-1/TRBV3-2,.,CASSQARTAAMNTEAFF,TGTGCCAGCAGCCAAGCAAGGACAGCTGCCATGAACACTGAAGCTTTCTTT
.,TRBJ2-1,TRBV7-8,.,CASSLQGGGVNEQFF,TGTGCCAGCAGCCTACAGGGGGGGGGCGTCAATGAGCAGTTCTTC
.,TRBJ1-5,TRBV19,.,CASSSSRWGLAQPQHF,TGTGCCAGTAGTTCCTCCCGGTGGGGGTTGGCTCAGCCCCAGCATTTT
.,TRBJ1-1,TRBV7-2,.,CASSLDGGNTEAFF,TGTGCCAGCAGCTTAGATGGGGGTAACACTGAAGCTTTCTTT
.,TRBJ1-1,TRBV19,.,CASLDLRGRITEAFF,TGTGCCAGTCTCGATCTAAGGGGACGGATAACTGAAGCTTTCTTT
.,TRBJ1-4,TRBV5-4,.,CASSLEGPRNEKLFF,TGTGCCAGCAGCTTGGAGGGACCGAGAAATGAAAAACTGTTTTTT
once,TRBJ2-7,TRBV5-4,TRBD1,CASSRRDRGSYEQYF,TGTGCCAGCAGCCGCCGGGACAGGGGTTCCTACGAGCAGTACTTC
.,TRBJ2-3,TRBV30,TRBD1,CAWSWDRGRAGNPDTQYF,TGTGCCTGGAGCTGGGACAGGGGAAGAGCGGGGAACCCAGATACGCAGTATTTT
.,TRBJ1-2,TRBV3-1/TRBV3-2,.,CASSQGGGPGYTF,TGTGCCAGCAGCCAAGGGGGCGGACCTGGCTACACCTTC
once,TRBJ2-7,TRBV27,TRBD1,CASIRQGGSYEQYF,TGTGCCAGCATCCGACAGGGGGGTTCCTACGAGCAGTACTTC
.,TRBJ1-2,TRBV11-3,TRBD1,CASSPRTGNYGYTF,TGTGCCAGCAGCCCGCGGACAGGGAACTATGGCTACACCTTC
.,TRBJ2-7,TRBV4-2,.,CASSQGDLYEQYF,TGTGCCAGCAGCCAAGGAGATCTGTACGAGCAGTACTTC